This entry is about one T cell receptor beta chain. Its target is not known. The junction had 4 bases not matched to a gene; V was cut back by 1 base and J by 10 bases. The CDR3 length is 13 residues. Germline V CDR1 and CDR2: SGHTA, FQGNSA. Both 60 Vbeta primers and 13 Jbeta primers went into the PCR. Sequencing was performed with immunoSEQ multiplex PCR; in TCRdb, only in-frame clones are kept and a portion is missing. The table includes about 170,000 clones, less than 80% detected once. This specimen comes from a study of cytomegalovirus exposure and HLA in healthy donors. General observations from the study: DRB1 showed the most TCR associations and HLA-C the fewest in a later analysis, as rates varied by HLA locus. Sequencing depth roughly uniform across donors was assumed in presence/absence analyses. Exclusion as indistinguishable affected some V segments, including TRBV6-2 and TRBV6-3.

The sequence came from a female donor in good health and CMV-seronegative. Sample: PBMCs. This rearrangement joins TRBV7-2 to TRBJ2-1, with 7 bases aligning to TRBD2. The CDR3 spells CASSLVGGGEQFF. CDR3 in DNA: TGTGCCAGCAGCTTAGTGGGGGGGGGAGAGCAGTTCTTC.